The rows below give T cell receptor beta chains drawn from one sample of a study of shared clonotypes between healthy human individuals. Clones were read by immunoSEQ multiplex PCR, and TCRdb kept only the in-frame ones, dropping some. This sample has some 1,900,000 clones, with less than 95% found just once. Sample: naive CD8+ T cells sorted from blood. The receptors stem from a man aged 18 to 35 in good health. Both conserved end residues are part of each CDR3. Fields, in order: clone size, D gene, J gene, V gene, CDR3 protein, CDR3 DNA. The D gene is left open where the match is weak. For some rows the clone size is stated as once, few or many, or as a class when expanded; others skip it.

abundance: .
d_gene: .
j_gene: TRBJ2-7
v_gene: TRBV21-1
CDR3aa: CASSKAASGRRIYEQYF
CDR3nt: TGTGCCAGCAGCAAAGCTGCTAGCGGGAGAAGAATCTACGAGCAGTACTTC

abundance: .
d_gene: TRBD1
j_gene: TRBJ1-5
v_gene: TRBV13
CDR3aa: CASSRQGSNQPQHF
CDR3nt: TGTGCCAGCAGCCGACAGGGGTCCAATCAGCCCCAGCATTTT

abundance: .
d_gene: .
j_gene: TRBJ1-1
v_gene: TRBV7-8
CDR3aa: CASSPYSRDTEAFF
CDR3nt: TGTGCCAGCAGCCCATATTCCAGGGACACTGAAGCTTTCTTT

abundance: few
d_gene: .
j_gene: TRBJ2-2
v_gene: TRBV6-6
CDR3aa: CASRGGTGELFF
CDR3nt: TGTGCCAGCAGAGGCGGGACCGGGGAGCTGTTTTTT

abundance: .
d_gene: .
j_gene: TRBJ2-7
v_gene: TRBV7-9
CDR3aa: CASSSSYSGFSYEQYF
CDR3nt: TGTGCCAGCAGCTCGTCGTACAGTGGATTTAGCTACGAGCAGTACTTC

abundance: .
d_gene: .
j_gene: TRBJ1-1
v_gene: TRBV27
CDR3aa: CASSLEIRGTEAFF
CDR3nt: TGTGCCAGCAGTTTAGAAATTAGGGGCACTGAAGCTTTCTTT

abundance: once
d_gene: TRBD1
j_gene: TRBJ1-1
v_gene: TRBV5-8
CDR3aa: CASSPGQGATEAFF
CDR3nt: TGTGCCAGCAGCCCGGGACAGGGGGCGACTGAAGCTTTCTTT

abundance: .
d_gene: .
j_gene: TRBJ1-6
v_gene: TRBV5-3
CDR3aa: CARSFGTSSSYNSPLHF
CDR3nt: TGTGCCAGAAGCTTTGGGACGTCAAGCTCCTATAATTCACCCCTCCACTTT

abundance: .
d_gene: TRBD2
j_gene: TRBJ2-3
v_gene: TRBV7-8
CDR3aa: CASSFPSGGAITDTQYF
CDR3nt: TGTGCCAGCAGCTTTCCTAGCGGGGGGGCCATCACAGATACGCAGTATTTT

abundance: .
d_gene: .
j_gene: TRBJ2-7
v_gene: TRBV6-4
CDR3aa: CASSEDSSYEQYF
CDR3nt: TGTGCCAGCAGTGAGGACTCGTCCTACGAGCAGTACTTC

abundance: once
d_gene: TRBD2
j_gene: TRBJ2-3
v_gene: TRBV4-3
CDR3aa: CASSRGASGRTDTQYF
CDR3nt: TGCGCCAGCAGCCGGGGGGCTAGCGGGAGAACAGATACGCAGTATTTT

abundance: .
d_gene: .
j_gene: TRBJ2-5
v_gene: TRBV25-1
CDR3aa: CASSPLETQYF
CDR3nt: TGTGCCAGCAGTCCCCTGGAGACCCAGTACTTC

abundance: few
d_gene: .
j_gene: TRBJ2-7
v_gene: TRBV6-5
CDR3aa: CASSYKFPDEQYF
CDR3nt: TGTGCCAGCAGTTACAAGTTTCCGGACGAGCAGTACTTC

abundance: .
d_gene: .
j_gene: TRBJ2-3
v_gene: TRBV2
CDR3aa: CASSRQIYTTDTQYF
CDR3nt: TGTGCCAGCAGTAGGCAGATATATACCACAGATACGCAGTATTTT

abundance: .
d_gene: TRBD1
j_gene: TRBJ1-4
v_gene: TRBV4-1
CDR3aa: CASSTPGGPNEKLFF
CDR3nt: TGCGCCAGCAGCACCCCAGGGGGCCCCAATGAAAAACTGTTTTTT

abundance: .
d_gene: TRBD1
j_gene: TRBJ2-1
v_gene: TRBV4-1
CDR3aa: CASSQQDRVIEQFF
CDR3nt: TGCGCCAGCAGCCAACAGGACAGGGTCATTGAGCAGTTCTTC

abundance: .
d_gene: .
j_gene: TRBJ2-5
v_gene: TRBV28
CDR3aa: CASSLFLGKQETQYF
CDR3nt: TGTGCCAGCAGTTTATTCCTCGGGAAGCAAGAGACCCAGTACTTC

abundance: .
d_gene: .
j_gene: TRBJ1-1
v_gene: TRBV5-1
CDR3aa: CASSTNREKETEAFF
CDR3nt: TGCGCCAGCAGCACTAACCGGGAGAAGGAAACTGAAGCTTTCTTT

abundance: .
d_gene: .
j_gene: TRBJ1-1
v_gene: TRBV2
CDR3aa: CASSVTDTEAFF
CDR3nt: TGTGCCAGCAGTGTGACAGACACTGAAGCTTTCTTT

abundance: .
d_gene: .
j_gene: TRBJ2-2
v_gene: TRBV19
CDR3aa: CASSIGARGELFF
CDR3nt: TGTGCCAGTAGTATAGGGGCCCGCGGGGAGCTGTTTTTT

abundance: .
d_gene: .
j_gene: TRBJ2-7
v_gene: TRBV4-2
CDR3aa: CASSPERGYEQYF
CDR3nt: TGTGCCAGCAGCCCAGAAAGGGGCTACGAGCAGTACTTC

abundance: .
d_gene: .
j_gene: TRBJ2-7
v_gene: TRBV4-2
CDR3aa: CASSTQTAALSYEQYF
CDR3nt: TGTGCCAGCAGCACCCAGACAGCGGCTCTCTCCTACGAGCAGTACTTC

abundance: .
d_gene: TRBD1
j_gene: TRBJ2-7
v_gene: TRBV2
CDR3aa: CASKETGSEQYF
CDR3nt: TGTGCCAGCAAGGAGACAGGGAGTGAGCAGTACTTC